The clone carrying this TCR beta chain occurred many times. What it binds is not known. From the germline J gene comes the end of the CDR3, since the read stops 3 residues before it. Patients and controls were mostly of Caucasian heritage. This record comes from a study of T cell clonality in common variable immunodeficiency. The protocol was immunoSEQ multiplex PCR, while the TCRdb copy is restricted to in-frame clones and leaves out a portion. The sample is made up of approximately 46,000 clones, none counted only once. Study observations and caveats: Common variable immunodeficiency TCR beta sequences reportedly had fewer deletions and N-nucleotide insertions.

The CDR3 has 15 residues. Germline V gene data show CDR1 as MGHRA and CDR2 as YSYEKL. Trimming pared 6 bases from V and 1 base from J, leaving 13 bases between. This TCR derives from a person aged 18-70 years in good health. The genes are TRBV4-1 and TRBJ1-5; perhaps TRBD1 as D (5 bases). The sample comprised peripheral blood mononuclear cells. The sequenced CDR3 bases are TGCGCCAGCAGGGAACAGGTCCGGAGCAATCAGCCC. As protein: CASREQVRSNQP. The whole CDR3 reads CASREQVRSNQPQHF.